The clone carrying this T cell receptor (beta chain) occurred a few times. As yet, its antigen is unknown. As every portion of the isolated RNA was reverse transcribed, the sequencing read expressed TCRB transcripts. Sequencing used immunoSEQ multiplex PCR; TCRdb keeps in-frame clones, though not all of them. The sample lists 500,000 to 850,000 clones; over 12% were seen once. This sample stems from a study of beta chain features in type 1 diabetes. Across the whole study: Cell yields, gender and age were comparable in patients and healthy donors.

Trimming took 6 bases from V and 3 from J; bases not matched to a gene: 7. In germline, CDR1 is SQVTM, CDR2 ANQGSEA. The CDR3 loop spans 14 amino acids. The study's findings and limits: For Type 1 diabetes patients, all four CD4+ subsets carried TCRB CDR3s that were moderately but significantly shorter.

One heparinised blood draw, averaging approximately 0.11 L, came from each donor. Each of the CD4+ naive, central memory, regulatory and stem cell-like memory populations was sorted via CD45RO/CCR7/CD25/CD127/CD95/CD27. This sequence was found in a man younger than 35 with type 1 diabetes. V gene TRBV29-1 combines with J gene TRBJ2-3, with TRBD1 matching over 9 bases. The sample taken for sequencing was naive CD4+ T cells from blood. The chain's CDR3 is CSVSGQGGTDTQYF. The CDR3 DNA reads as TGCAGCGTCTCGGGACAGGGTGGGACAGATACGCAGTATTTT.